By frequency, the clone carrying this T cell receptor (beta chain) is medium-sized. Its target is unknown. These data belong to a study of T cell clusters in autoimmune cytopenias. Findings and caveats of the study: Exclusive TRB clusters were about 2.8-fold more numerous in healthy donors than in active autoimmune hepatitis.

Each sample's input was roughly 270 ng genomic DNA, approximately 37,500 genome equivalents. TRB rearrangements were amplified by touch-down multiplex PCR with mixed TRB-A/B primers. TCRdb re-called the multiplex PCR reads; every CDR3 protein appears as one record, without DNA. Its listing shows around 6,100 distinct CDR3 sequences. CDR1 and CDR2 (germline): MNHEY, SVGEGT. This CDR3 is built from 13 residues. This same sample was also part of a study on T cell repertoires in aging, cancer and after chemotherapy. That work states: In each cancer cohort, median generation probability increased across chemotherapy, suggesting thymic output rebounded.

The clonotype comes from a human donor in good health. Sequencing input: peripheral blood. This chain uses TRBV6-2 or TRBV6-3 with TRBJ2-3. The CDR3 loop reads CASSSNTADTQYF.